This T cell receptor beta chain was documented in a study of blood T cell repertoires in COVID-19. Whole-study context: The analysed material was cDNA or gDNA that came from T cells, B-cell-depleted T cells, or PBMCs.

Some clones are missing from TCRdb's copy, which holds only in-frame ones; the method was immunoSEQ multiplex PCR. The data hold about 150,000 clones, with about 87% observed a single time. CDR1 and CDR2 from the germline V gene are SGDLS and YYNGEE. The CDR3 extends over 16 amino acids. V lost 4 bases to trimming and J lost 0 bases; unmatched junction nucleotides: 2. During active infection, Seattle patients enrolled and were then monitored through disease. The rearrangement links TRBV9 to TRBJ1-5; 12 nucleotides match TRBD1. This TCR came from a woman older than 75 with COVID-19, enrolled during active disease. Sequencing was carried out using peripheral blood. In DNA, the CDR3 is TGTGCCAGCAGCCCGGGACAGGGGGCTAGCAATCAGCCCCAGCATTTT. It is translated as CASSPGQGASNQPQHF.